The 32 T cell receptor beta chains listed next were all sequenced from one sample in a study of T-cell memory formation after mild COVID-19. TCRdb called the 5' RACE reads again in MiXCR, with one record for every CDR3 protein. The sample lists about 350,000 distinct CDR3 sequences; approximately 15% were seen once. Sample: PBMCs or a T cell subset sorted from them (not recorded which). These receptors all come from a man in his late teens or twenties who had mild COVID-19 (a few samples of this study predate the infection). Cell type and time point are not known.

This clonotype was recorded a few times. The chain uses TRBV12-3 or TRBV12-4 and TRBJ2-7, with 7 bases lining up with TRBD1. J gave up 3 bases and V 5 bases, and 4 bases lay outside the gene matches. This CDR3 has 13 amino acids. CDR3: CASSTGQDYEQYF. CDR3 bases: TGTGCCAGCAGTACCGGACAGGACTACGAGCAGTACTTC.

CDR3 coding DNA: TGTGCCAGCAGCCCCGACAGGGATGAGCAGTTCTTC. This gives the protein CASSPDRDEQFF. The rearrangement joins TRBV7-3 to TRBJ2-1; 7 bases are shared with TRBD1. The CDR3 contains 12 residues. Germline V gene data show CDR1 as SGHTA and CDR2 as FQGTGA. V was pared by 5 bases and J by 8 bases, with 3 bases of the junction left unmatched.

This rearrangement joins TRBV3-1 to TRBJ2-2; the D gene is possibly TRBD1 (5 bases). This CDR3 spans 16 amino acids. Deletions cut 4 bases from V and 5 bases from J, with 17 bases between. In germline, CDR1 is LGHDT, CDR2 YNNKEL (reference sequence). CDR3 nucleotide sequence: TGTGCCAGCAGCCCGATGGTAGGGGTTCCTACCGGGGAGCTGTTTTTT. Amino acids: CASSPMVGVPTGELFF.

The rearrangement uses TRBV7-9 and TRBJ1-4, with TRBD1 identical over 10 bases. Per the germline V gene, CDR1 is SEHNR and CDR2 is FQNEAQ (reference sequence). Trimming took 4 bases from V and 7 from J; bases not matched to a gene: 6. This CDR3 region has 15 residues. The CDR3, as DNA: TGTGCCAGCAGCTACCGGGACAGGGGAGTTGAAAAACTGTTTTTT. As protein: CASSYRDRGVEKLFF.

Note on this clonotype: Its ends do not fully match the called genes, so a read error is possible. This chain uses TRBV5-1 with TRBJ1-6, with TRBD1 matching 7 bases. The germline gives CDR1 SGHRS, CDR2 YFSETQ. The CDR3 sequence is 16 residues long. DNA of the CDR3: TGCGCCAGCAGCGAGACAGGGACGGCCTTCAATTCACACCTCCACTTT. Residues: CASSETGTAFNSHLHF. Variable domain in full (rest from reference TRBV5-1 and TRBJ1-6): KAGVTQTPRYLIKTRGQQVTLSCSPISGHRSVSWYQQTPGQGLQFLFEYFSETQRNKGNFPGRFSGRQFSNSRSEMNVSTLELGDSALYLCASSETGTAFNSHLHFGNGTRLTVT.

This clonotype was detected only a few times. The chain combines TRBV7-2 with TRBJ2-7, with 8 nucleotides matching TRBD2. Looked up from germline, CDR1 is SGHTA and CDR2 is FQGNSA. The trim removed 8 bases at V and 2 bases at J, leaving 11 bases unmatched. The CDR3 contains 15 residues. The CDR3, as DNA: TGTGCCAGCCAGCCCCCCACCGGGGGGGCCTACGAGCAGTACTTC. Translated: CASQPPTGGAYEQYF.

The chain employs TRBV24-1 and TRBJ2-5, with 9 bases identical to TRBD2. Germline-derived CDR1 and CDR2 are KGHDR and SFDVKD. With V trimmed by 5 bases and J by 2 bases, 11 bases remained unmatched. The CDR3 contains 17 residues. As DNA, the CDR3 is TGTGCCACCAGTGGTCCCACCCTAGCGGGGATACAAGAGACCCAGTACTTC. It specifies CATSGPTLAGIQETQYF.

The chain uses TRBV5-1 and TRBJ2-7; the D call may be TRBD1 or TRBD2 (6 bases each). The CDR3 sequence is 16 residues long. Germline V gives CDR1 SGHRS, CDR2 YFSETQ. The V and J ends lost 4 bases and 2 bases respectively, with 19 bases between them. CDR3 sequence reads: CASSIQGGSLPYEQYF. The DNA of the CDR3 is TGCGCCAGCAGCATCCAAGGGGGGTCGCTCCCCTACGAGCAGTACTTC.

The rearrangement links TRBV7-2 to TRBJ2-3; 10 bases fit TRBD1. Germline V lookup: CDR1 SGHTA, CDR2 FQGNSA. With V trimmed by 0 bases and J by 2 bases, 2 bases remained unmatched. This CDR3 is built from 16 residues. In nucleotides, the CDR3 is TGTGCCAGCAGCTTAGCGGACAGGGGGATCACAGATACGCAGTATTTT. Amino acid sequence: CASSLADRGITDTQYF.

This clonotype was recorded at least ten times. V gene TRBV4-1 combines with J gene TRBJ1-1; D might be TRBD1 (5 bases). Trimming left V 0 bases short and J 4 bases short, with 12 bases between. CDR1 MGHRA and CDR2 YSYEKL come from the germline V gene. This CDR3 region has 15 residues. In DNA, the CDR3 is TGCGCCAGCAGCCAAGAGGGGACCTTGGGCACTGAAGCTTTCTTT. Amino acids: CASSQEGTLGTEAFF.

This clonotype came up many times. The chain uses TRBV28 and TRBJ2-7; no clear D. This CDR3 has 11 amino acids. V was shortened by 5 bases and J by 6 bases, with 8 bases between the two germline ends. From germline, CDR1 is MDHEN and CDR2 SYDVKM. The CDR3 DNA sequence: TGTGCCAGCAGTAGTATGGCCGAGCAGTACGTC. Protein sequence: CASSSMAEQYV.

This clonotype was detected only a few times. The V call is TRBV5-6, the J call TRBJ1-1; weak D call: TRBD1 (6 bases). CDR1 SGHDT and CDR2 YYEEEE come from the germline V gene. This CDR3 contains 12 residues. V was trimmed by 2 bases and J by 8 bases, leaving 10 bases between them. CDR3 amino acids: CASSFMGAEAFF. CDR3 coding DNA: TGTGCCAGCAGCTTTATGGGGGCGGAAGCTTTCTTT.

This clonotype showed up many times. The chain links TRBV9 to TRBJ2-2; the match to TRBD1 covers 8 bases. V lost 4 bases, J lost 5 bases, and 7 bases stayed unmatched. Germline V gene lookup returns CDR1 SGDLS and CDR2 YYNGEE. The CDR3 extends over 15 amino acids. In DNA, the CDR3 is TGTGCCAGCAGCACTCGACAGGGGACGACCGGGGAGCTGTTTTTT. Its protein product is CASSTRQGTTGELFF.

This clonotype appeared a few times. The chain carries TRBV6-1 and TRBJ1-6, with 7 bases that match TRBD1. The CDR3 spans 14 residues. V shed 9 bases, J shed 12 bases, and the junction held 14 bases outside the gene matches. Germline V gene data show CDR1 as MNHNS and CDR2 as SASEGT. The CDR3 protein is CASLWNRGGKPLHF. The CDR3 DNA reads TGTGCCAGTTTATGGAACAGGGGCGGCAAACCCCTCCACTTT.

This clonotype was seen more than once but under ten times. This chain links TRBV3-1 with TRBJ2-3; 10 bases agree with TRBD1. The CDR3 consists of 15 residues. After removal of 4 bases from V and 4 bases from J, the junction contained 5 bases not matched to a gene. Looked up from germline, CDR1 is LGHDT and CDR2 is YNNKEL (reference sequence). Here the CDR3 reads CASSLGTGAPDTQYF. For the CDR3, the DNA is TGTGCCAGCAGCCTTGGGACAGGGGCTCCAGATACGCAGTATTTT.

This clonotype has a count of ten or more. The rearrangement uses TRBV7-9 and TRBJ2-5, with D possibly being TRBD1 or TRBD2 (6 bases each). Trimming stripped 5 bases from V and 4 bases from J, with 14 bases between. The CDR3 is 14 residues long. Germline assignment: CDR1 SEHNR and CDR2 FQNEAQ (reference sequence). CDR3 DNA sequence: TGTGCCAGCAGCATCTGGGGGCGGGGAGAGACCCAGTACTTC. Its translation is CASSIWGRGETQYF.

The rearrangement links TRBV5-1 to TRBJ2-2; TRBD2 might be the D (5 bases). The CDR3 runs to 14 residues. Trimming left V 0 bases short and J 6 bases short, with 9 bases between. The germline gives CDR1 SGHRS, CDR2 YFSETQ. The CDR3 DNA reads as TGCGCCAGCAGCTTGGAGCCAGCGGCCGGGGAGCTGTTTTTT. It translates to CASSLEPAAGELFF.

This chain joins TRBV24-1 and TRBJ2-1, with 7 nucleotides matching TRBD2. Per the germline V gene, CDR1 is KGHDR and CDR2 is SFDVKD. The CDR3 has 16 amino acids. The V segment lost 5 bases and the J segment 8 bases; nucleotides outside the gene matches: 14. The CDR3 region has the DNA TGTGCCACCAGTGGAGAGCAGCGGGAAGGGAACGATGAGCAGTTCTTC. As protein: CATSGEQREGNDEQFF.

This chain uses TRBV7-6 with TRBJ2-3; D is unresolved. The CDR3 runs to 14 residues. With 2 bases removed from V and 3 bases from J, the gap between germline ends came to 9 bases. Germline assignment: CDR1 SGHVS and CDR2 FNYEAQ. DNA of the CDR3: TGTGCCAGCAGCTTAAATAGCCCGACAGATACGCAGTATTTT. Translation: CASSLNSPTDTQYF.

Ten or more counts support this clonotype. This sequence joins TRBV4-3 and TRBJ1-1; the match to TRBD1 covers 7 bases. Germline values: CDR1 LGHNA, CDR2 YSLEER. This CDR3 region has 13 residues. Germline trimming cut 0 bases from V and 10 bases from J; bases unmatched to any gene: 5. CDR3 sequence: CASSQDRDRAAFF. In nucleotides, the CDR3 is TGCGCCAGCAGCCAAGACCGAGACAGGGCAGCTTTCTTT.

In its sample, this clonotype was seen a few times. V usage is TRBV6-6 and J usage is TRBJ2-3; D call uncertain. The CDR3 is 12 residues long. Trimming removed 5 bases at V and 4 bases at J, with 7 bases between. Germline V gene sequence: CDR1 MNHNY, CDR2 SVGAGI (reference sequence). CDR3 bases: TGTGCCAGCAGTCCAAACGCAGATACGCAGTATTTT. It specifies CASSPNADTQYF.

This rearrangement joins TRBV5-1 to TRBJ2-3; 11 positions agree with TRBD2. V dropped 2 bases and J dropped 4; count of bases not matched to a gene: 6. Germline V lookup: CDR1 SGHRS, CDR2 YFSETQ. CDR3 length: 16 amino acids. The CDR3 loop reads CASSFGSGGAADTQYF. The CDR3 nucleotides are TGCGCCAGCAGCTTTGGTAGCGGGGGGGCCGCAGATACGCAGTATTTT.

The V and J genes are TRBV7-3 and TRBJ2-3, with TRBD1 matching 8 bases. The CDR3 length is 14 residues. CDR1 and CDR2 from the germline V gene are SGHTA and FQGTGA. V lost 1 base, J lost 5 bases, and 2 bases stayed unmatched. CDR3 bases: TGTGCCAGCAGCTTAAGCAGGGGGCGAGATACGCAGTATTTT. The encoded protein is CASSLSRGRDTQYF. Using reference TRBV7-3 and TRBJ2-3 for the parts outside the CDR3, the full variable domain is GAGVSQTPSNKVTEKGKYVELRCDPISGHTALYWYRQSLGQGPEFLIYFQGTGAADDSGLPNDRFFAVRPEGSVSTLKIQRTERGDSAVYLCASSLSRGRDTQYFGPGTRLTVL.

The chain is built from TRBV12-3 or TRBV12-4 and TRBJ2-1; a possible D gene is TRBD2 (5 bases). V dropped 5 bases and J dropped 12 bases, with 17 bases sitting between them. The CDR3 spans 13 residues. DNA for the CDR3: TGTGCCAGCAGTCCCCTCACTAGTCCCTCGCAGTTCTTC. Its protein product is CASSPLTSPSQFF.

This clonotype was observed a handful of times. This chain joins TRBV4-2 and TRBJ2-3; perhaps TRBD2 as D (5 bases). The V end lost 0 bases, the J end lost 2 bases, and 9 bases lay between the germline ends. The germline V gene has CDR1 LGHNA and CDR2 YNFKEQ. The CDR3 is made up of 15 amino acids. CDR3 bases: TGTGCCAGCAGCCAAGAGCGGGCTCCCACAGATACGCAGTATTTT. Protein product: CASSQERAPTDTQYF.

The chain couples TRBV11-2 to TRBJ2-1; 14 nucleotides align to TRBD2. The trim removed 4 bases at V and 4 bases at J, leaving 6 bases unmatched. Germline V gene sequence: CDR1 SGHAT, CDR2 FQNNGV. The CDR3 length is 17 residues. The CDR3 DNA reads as TGTGCCAGCAGCTCAAGGACTAGCGGGGGGCAGTACAATGAGCAGTTCTTC. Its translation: CASSSRTSGGQYNEQFF.

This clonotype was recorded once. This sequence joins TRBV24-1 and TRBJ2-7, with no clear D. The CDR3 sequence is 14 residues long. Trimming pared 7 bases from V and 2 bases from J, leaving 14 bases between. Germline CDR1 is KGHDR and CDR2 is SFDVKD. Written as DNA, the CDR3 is TGTGCCACCAGCCGGAACAGAGACCCCTACGAGCAGTACTTC. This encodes CATSRNRDPYEQYF.

The CDR3 sequence: CASSQGHTLAKNIQYF. The CDR3 region has the DNA TGCGCCAGCAGCCAAGGTCACACCCTAGCCAAAAACATTCAGTACTTC. The chain has TRBV4-1 and TRBJ2-4, with D hard to call. The germline V gene has CDR1 MGHRA and CDR2 YSYEKL. The V end lost 1 base, the J end lost 0 bases, and 10 bases lay between the germline ends. The CDR3 runs 16 residues.

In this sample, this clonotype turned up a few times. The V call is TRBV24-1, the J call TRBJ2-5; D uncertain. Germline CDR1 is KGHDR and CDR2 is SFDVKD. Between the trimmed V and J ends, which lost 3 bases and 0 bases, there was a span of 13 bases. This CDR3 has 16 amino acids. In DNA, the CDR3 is TGTGCCACCAGTGATGGTACCCATAGGTACCAAGAGACCCAGTACTTC. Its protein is CATSDGTHRYQETQYF.

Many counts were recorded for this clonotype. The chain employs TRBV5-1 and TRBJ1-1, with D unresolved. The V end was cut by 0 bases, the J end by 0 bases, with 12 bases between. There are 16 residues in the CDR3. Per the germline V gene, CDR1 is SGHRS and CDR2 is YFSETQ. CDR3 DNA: TGCGCCAGCAGCTTGGCCGGGCTTAGTTTGAACACTGAAGCTTTCTTT. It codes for CASSLAGLSLNTEAFF. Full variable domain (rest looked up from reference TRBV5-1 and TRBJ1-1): KAGVTQTPRYLIKTRGQQVTLSCSPISGHRSVSWYQQTPGQGLQFLFEYFSETQRNKGNFPGRFSGRQFSNSRSEMNVSTLELGDSALYLCASSLAGLSLNTEAFFGQGTRLTVV.

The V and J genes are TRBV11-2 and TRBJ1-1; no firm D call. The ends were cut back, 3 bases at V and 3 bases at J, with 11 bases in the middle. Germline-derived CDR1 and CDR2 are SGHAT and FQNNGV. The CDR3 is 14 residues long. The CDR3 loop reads CASSFRGSDTEAFF. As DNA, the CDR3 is TGTGCCAGCAGCTTTCGAGGTAGCGACACTGAAGCTTTCTTT. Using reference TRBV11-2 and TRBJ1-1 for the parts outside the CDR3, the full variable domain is EAGVAQSPRYKIIEKRQSVAFWCNPISGHATLYWYQQILGQGPKLLIQFQNNGVVDDSQLPKDRFSAERLKGVDSTLKIQPAKLEDSAVYLCASSFRGSDTEAFFGQGTRLTVV.

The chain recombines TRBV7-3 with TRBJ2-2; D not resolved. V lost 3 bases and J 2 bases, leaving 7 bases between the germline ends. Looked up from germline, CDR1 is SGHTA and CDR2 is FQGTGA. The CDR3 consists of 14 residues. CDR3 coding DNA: TGTGCCAGCAGCTTCGTGATAAACACCGGGGAGCTGTTTTTT. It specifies CASSFVINTGELFF.